This T cell receptor beta chain was identified during a study of CD8+CD57+ T cells in acquired aplastic anemia. Study-level background: Sorted CD4+ and CD8+ cell DNA averaged approximately 3.4 ug.

Details on this clonotype: The antigen is unknown.

Only patients with CD8+CD57+ cell expansion on flow cytometry were chosen for sequencing. Genomic DNA templated the TCR beta VDJ and CDR3 profiling. TCRdb redid the calling of the reads with MiXCR, one entry per CDR3 protein. The repertoire holds about 150,000 distinct CDR3 sequences, with just over 50% as singletons. Overall study findings and caveats: Patients and controls shared twenty-nine CD8+ CDR3 sequences, highly expressed in patients. CD8+ Simpson's diversity in patients was not significantly different from that in controls.

There are 13 residues in the CDR3. Trimming cost V 5 bases and J 5 bases, with 16 bases left between them. Germline lookup yields CDR1 DFQATT and CDR2 SNEGSKA (reference sequence). The rearrangement links TRBV20-1 to TRBJ2-7; D might be TRBD1 (6 bases). The sequence came from a human donor with aplastic anemia. The sequenced sample consisted of sorted CD4+, CD8+, or CD8+CD57+ T cells (not recorded which) from PBMCs. The CDR3 loop is CSAYLRGRHEQYF. The CDR3 DNA is TGCAGTGCTTACCTCAGGGGTCGTCACGAGCAGTACTTC.